The 8 T cell receptor beta chains given below trace back to one sample, sequenced in a study of OX40 agonist ivuxolimab in advanced cancers. Produced via immunoSEQ multiplex PCR; TCRdb's table is partial and in-frame only. In the table there are approximately 89,000 clones, roughly 89% of which are singletons. This specimen was CD4+ or CD8+ T cells sorted from blood, taken in a trial of the OX40 agonist ivuxolimab. Every receptor here comes from an adult with an advanced solid tumor such as melanoma, head and neck, liver or kidney cancer.

The chain uses TRBV7-2 and TRBJ1-1, with D unresolved. The CDR3 contains 12 residues. Looked up from germline, CDR1 is SGHTA and CDR2 is FQGNSA. The germline V and J ends were trimmed by 5 bases and 7 bases, with 11 bases remaining between them. The CDR3 protein is CASSEPWNEAFF. The CDR3 nucleotides read TGTGCCAGCAGCGAACCGTGGAATGAAGCTTTCTTT.

The rearrangement links TRBV19 to TRBJ1-2; D is perhaps TRBD1 (5 bases). V lost 7 bases and J lost 7, with 22 bases in between. Germline CDR1 reads LNHDA; CDR2 reads SQIVND (reference sequence). CDR3 length: 15 residues. CDR3 residues: CASKRWSDTEPGYTF. The CDR3 DNA is TGTGCCAGTAAACGCTGGTCGGACACGGAGCCTGGCTACACCTTC. The full variable domain, rest sourced from reference TRBV19 and TRBJ1-2, is DGGITQSPKYLFRKEGQNVTLSCEQNLNHDAMYWYRQDPGQGLRLIYYSQIVNDFQKGDIAEGYSVSREKKESFPLTVTSAQKNPTAFYLCASKRWSDTEPGYTFGSGTRLTVV.

This chain links TRBV5-4 with TRBJ2-1, with D possibly being TRBD2 (7 bases). Germline values: CDR1 SGHNT, CDR2 YYREEE (reference sequence). Trimming took off 0 bases at V and 7 bases at J, with 17 bases between the two ends. The length of the CDR3 is 16 residues. Here the CDR3 reads CASSLVTSGGANEQFF. The CDR3 region has the DNA TGTGCCAGCAGCTTGGTCACTAGTGGGGGGGCAAATGAGCAGTTCTTC.

The chain is built from TRBV29-1 and TRBJ2-7; tentative D call: TRBD1 (6 bases). V lost 6 bases to trimming and J lost 2 bases, with 11 bases between them. The CDR3 is 12 residues long. Germline V lookup: CDR1 SQVTM, CDR2 ANQGSEA. CDR3 sequence reads: CSVADSPYEQYF. The CDR3 DNA sequence: TGCAGCGTGGCGGACAGTCCCTACGAGCAGTACTTC.

This chain connects TRBV5-1 to TRBJ1-1; D unresolved. Looked up from germline, CDR1 is SGHRS and CDR2 is YFSETQ. V lost 0 bases to trimming and J lost 2 bases, with 8 bases between them. The length of the CDR3 is 14 residues. For the CDR3, the DNA is TGCGCCAGCAGCTTGGGGGCCCATAACACTGAAGCTTTCTTT. This translates into CASSLGAHNTEAFF.

The chain has TRBV19 and TRBJ2-5; 7 bases fit TRBD1. CDR3 length equals 14 residues. Germline V gives CDR1 LNHDA, CDR2 SQIVND (reference sequence). V was pared by 2 bases and J by 5 bases, with 5 bases of the junction left unmatched. CDR3 in DNA: TGTGCCAGTAGTATAAGGGGGCTTGGGGAGACCCAGTACTTC. It yields the protein CASSIRGLGETQYF.

This chain uses TRBV27 with TRBJ2-7; weak D call: TRBD1 (6 bases). The CDR3 extends over 15 amino acids. The germline V and J ends were trimmed by 3 bases and 1 base, with 13 bases remaining between them. CDR1 is MNHEY and CDR2 is SMNVEV in the germline V gene (reference sequence). This CDR3 is CASSFGGLLSYEQYF. DNA for the CDR3: TGTGCCAGCAGTTTTGGGGGCCTGCTATCCTACGAGCAGTACTTC.

The chain is built from TRBV11-3 and TRBJ2-1; 8 bases fit TRBD2. CDR1 and CDR2 (germline): SGHNT, YENEEA. CDR3 size: 14 residues. V was clipped by 4 bases and J by 10 bases; unmatched bases: 9. For the CDR3, the DNA is TGTGCCAGCAGCTCCCTCGGGGGGGGCCAGGAGCAGTTCTTC. Translating gives CASSSLGGGQEQFF.